A selection of T cell receptor beta chains follows, all from one sample in a study of T cell changes during pregnancy in multiple sclerosis. TCRdb's table, derived via immunoSEQ multiplex PCR, lists solely in-frame clones and lacks some. This table has 35,000 to 50,000 clones, around 89% appearing once. The specimen was CD4+ T cells from peripheral blood mononuclear cells, collected in the second trimester of pregnancy. The source of these receptors is a female donor with multiple sclerosis, enrolled in a pregnancy study. Both conserved end residues are part of each CDR3. A D gene is named only where the DNA matches it firmly. The size entry is marked missing in some rows and otherwise reads once, few, many or a size class.

clone_size d_call j_call v_call cdr3_nt cdr3_aa
. TRBD2 TRBJ2-1 TRBV9 TGTGCCAGCAGCCCTCGGACTAGCGCTAACAATGAGCAGTTCTTC CASSPRTSANNEQFF
. . TRBJ1-5 TRBV2 TGTGCCAGCAGTCGGAAGTCCGACAGACATAGCAATCAGCCCCAGCATTTT CASSRKSDRHSNQPQHF
many . TRBJ1-2 TRBV7-9 TGTGCCAGCAGCCCGCCGGTTTTGGGGGGGCGCAGCTATGGCTACACCTTC CASSPPVLGGRSYGYTF
. TRBD1 TRBJ1-2 TRBV7-8 TGTGCCAGCAGCTTGGGACAGACCGACTATGGCTACACCTTC CASSLGQTDYGYTF
. TRBD2 TRBJ2-7 TRBV19 TGTGCCAGTAGTACCTCGCGGGAGAACGAGCAGTACTTC CASSTSRENEQYF
many . TRBJ1-3 TRBV5-1 TGCGCCAGCAGCCCGGGTCGTACTGGAAACACCATATATTTT CASSPGRTGNTIYF
. . TRBJ1-2 TRBV6-6 TGTGCCAGCAGTTACGGGAGGGTAGAGTATGGCTACACCTTC CASSYGRVEYGYTF
. . TRBJ2-2 TRBV5-1 TGCGCCAGCAGCTTCGGGAAAACCGGGGAGCTGTTTTTT CASSFGKTGELFF
. TRBD1 TRBJ2-7 TRBV7-9 TGTGCCAGCAGCCCCTACGACAGGGGAATCGACGAGCAGTACTTC CASSPYDRGIDEQYF
. . TRBJ2-2 TRBV19 TGTGCCAGTAAACTATGGCACAACACCGGGGAGCTGTTTTTT CASKLWHNTGELFF